The 19 T cell receptor beta chains presented below share a single source sample, sequenced in a study of blood T cell repertoires in COVID-19 (dated by TCRdb to 2018 to 2021). Receptor libraries were prepared by the immunoSEQ multiplex PCR assay. The immuneACCESS repertoire file appears here via TCRdb, limited to in-frame rearrangements. These files lack a portion of the clones; in checked studies, under half of the deficit traces to unresolved V genes, and the cause of the others is not known. The sample table lists 200,000 to 300,000 clones, 85% to 90% of them with a count of one. 1.5% to 2% of the sample rests with the top ten. The sequenced material came from PBMCs or T cells enriched from blood (not recorded which). Receptors were obtained from a man between 40 and 49 years old who had recovered from COVID-19.

The rearrangement links TRBV5-6 to TRBJ1-1; D is unclear. This CDR3 has 17 residues. Germline CDR1 reads SGHDT; CDR2 reads YYEEEE. V dropped 0 bases and J dropped 2 bases, with 17 bases sitting between them. CDR3 protein: CASSLVTPSSLNTEAFF. The DNA of the CDR3 is TGTGCCAGCAGCTTGGTTACACCCTCTTCTTTAAACACTGAAGCTTTCTTT.

V and J are TRBV28 and TRBJ2-3; possible D gene TRBD1, 6 bases. Trimming shortened V by 8 bases and J by 5 bases, and 17 bases separated the two germline ends. CDR1 MDHEN and CDR2 SYDVKM come from the germline V gene. CDR3 length: 14 residues. Here the CDR3 reads CASSYKGGGDTQYF. For the CDR3, the DNA is TGTGCCAGCTCTTATAAAGGGGGTGGAGATACGCAGTATTTT.

The chain recombines TRBV4-3 with TRBJ2-2; no clear D. Germline V gives CDR1 LGHNA, CDR2 YSLEER. Trimming stripped 1 base from V and 2 bases from J, with 8 bases between. The CDR3 length is 15 residues. The chain's CDR3 is CASSQGHPNTGELFF. The CDR3 DNA follows: TGCGCCAGCAGCCAAGGACACCCAAACACCGGGGAGCTGTTTTTT.

This chain links TRBV29-1 with TRBJ1-1; D gene ambiguous. Germline loops: CDR1 SQVTM, CDR2 ANQGSEA. CDR3 size: 12 residues. The V and J ends lost 4 bases and 1 base respectively, with 7 bases between them. CDR3 sequence: CSVAGRNTEAFF. CDR3 DNA sequence: TGCAGCGTTGCTGGGAGGAACACTGAAGCTTTCTTT.

CDR3 sequence reads: CASSPDQGADEKLFF. The CDR3 nucleotides read TGTGCCAGTAGTCCCGACCAGGGGGCGGATGAAAAACTGTTTTTT. The V gene is TRBV19, the J gene TRBJ1-4, with 8 positions matching TRBD1. Germline V gene lookup returns CDR1 LNHDA and CDR2 SQIVND (reference sequence). The V segment lost 5 bases and the J segment 6 bases; nucleotides outside the gene matches: 8. The CDR3 is 15 amino acids.

The CDR3 nucleotides are TGTGCCAGCAGCTTGGCTGTGGGGGGGCCTGAGGAGCAGTACTTC. Translating it yields CASSLAVGGPEEQYF. This chain joins TRBV5-4 and TRBJ2-7; maybe TRBD2 (7 bases). Per the germline V gene, CDR1 is SGHNT and CDR2 is YYREEE (reference sequence). Trimming removed 0 bases at V and 7 bases at J, with 17 bases between. This CDR3 is built from 15 residues.

This rearrangement joins TRBV11-2 to TRBJ2-7; no definite D call. This CDR3 contains 13 residues. Germline CDR1 reads SGHAT; CDR2 reads FQNNGV. V was trimmed by 2 bases and J by 1 base, leaving 6 bases between them. CDR3 sequence (DNA): TGTGCCAGCAGCTTATCCCGGTCCTACGAGCAGTACTTC. It is translated as CASSLSRSYEQYF.

V usage is TRBV2 and J usage is TRBJ1-5; the D gene is possibly TRBD1 (5 bases). The V gene's germline CDR1 is SNHLY and CDR2 FYNNEI. The CDR3 covers 13 residues. The ends were cut back, 8 bases at V and 2 bases at J, with 10 bases in the middle. In DNA form, the CDR3 reads TGTGCCAGCGGCGGGGACCGCAATCAGCCCCAGCATTTT. It translates to CASGGDRNQPQHF. The entire variable domain, with the rest obtained from reference TRBV2 and TRBJ1-5, is as follows: EPEVTQTPSHQVTQMGQEVILRCVPISNHLYFYWYRQILGQKVEFLVSFYNNEISEKSEIFDDQFSVERPDGSNFTLKIRSTKLEDSAMYFCASGGDRNQPQHFGDGTRLSIL.

The chain links TRBV25-1 to TRBJ2-4; 8 bases are shared with TRBD1. Germline CDR1 is MGHDK and CDR2 is SYGVNS. V shed 6 bases and J 3 bases; nucleotides not matched to a gene: 4. This CDR3 is built from 14 residues. The DNA for the CDR3 is TGTGCCAGCAGCCCGGGACAGGACAAAAACATTCAGTACTTC. It translates to CASSPGQDKNIQYF.

V is TRBV5-1 and J is TRBJ1-4; 10 bases are a match to TRBD1. Looked up from germline, CDR1 is SGHRS and CDR2 is YFSETQ. Germline trimming cut 4 bases from V and 7 bases from J; bases unmatched to any gene: 7. The CDR3 is made up of 15 amino acids. In DNA, the CDR3 is TGCGCCAGCAGCCCCAGGACAGGGGGTTTTGAAAAACTGTTTTTT. The encoded protein is CASSPRTGGFEKLFF.

As for this clone: At one of its ends the junction is not consistent with the germline gene, which may arise from a read error. This chain links TRBV6-5 with TRBJ1-1; D unresolved. Per germline, CDR1 MNHEY and CDR2 SVGAGI. This CDR3 comprises 15 residues. CDR3 region: CASSSNVRITTGAFF. Here the CDR3 DNA reads TGTGCCAGCAGTTCCAACGTGCGCATTACGACTGGAGCTTTCTTT.

The CDR3 bases are TGCGCCAGCAGCCTAGGGACAGGGGGCGTCCTTGGAGCTTTCTTT. Protein product: CASSLGTGGVLGAFF. The rearrangement joins TRBV5-1 to TRBJ1-1, with TRBD1 matching over 12 bases. CDR1 and CDR2 from the germline V gene are SGHRS and YFSETQ. CDR3 length: 15 amino acids. V lost 4 bases, J lost 10 bases, and 11 bases stayed unmatched.

The genes are TRBV29-1 and TRBJ1-4; TRBD1 aligns across 8 bases. Germline V CDR1 and CDR2: SQVTM, ANQGSEA. J lost 8 bases, V lost 6 bases, and 8 bases had no gene match. The CDR3 covers 13 residues. The CDR3 DNA sequence: TGCAGCGTCCGATGGACAGGGAAAGAAAAACTGTTTTTT. Translation: CSVRWTGKEKLFF.

The rearrangement joins TRBV13 to TRBJ2-5; D is perhaps TRBD1 (6 bases). CDR1 is PRHDT, CDR2 FYEKMQ, per germline (reference sequence). V was cut by 1 base and J by 4 bases, with 16 bases left in between. The CDR3 has 16 amino acids. CDR3 sequence (DNA): TGTGCCAGCAGCTTAGTGTTGGACAGTGGGGCAGAGACCCAGTACTTC. Residues: CASSLVLDSGAETQYF.

The V and J genes are TRBV28 and TRBJ2-7, with TRBD2 identical over 10 bases. From germline, CDR1 is MDHEN and CDR2 SYDVKM. The CDR3 spans 19 residues. The V gene end was trimmed by 4 bases and the J gene end by 2 bases; junction bases not matched to a gene: 17. CDR3 DNA: TGTGCCAGCAGTTACCGAGCCGCCGATAGCGGGAGGCCTCCCTACGAGCAGTACTTC. The encoded protein is CASSYRAADSGRPPYEQYF.

This clone was observed once. CDR3 DNA: TGCGCCAGCAGCATTTCCGGGACAGGGAGATCCGAGCAGTACTTC. As protein: CASSISGTGRSEQYF. The chain is built from TRBV5-1 and TRBJ2-7, with 9 nucleotides matching TRBD1. This CDR3 is 15 amino acids long. CDR1 and CDR2 from the germline V gene are SGHRS and YFSETQ. With 4 bases clipped from V and 6 bases from J, the junction kept 11 bases outside the gene matches.

The chain carries TRBV7-2 and TRBJ2-7; possibly TRBD2 for D (6 bases). Deletions cut 5 bases from V and 0 bases from J, with 17 bases between. Germline assignment: CDR1 SGHTA and CDR2 FQGNSA. CDR3 size: 16 residues. The CDR3 region is CASSPAAGSNSYEQYF. For the CDR3, the DNA is TGTGCCAGCAGCCCAGCGGCGGGGTCGAACTCCTACGAGCAGTACTTC. Looking up the rest from reference TRBV7-2 and TRBJ2-7 gives the full variable domain: GAGVSQSPSNKVTEKGKDVELRCDPISGHTALYWYRQSLGQGLEFLIYFQGNSAPDKSGLPSDRFSAERTGGSVSTLTIQRTQQEDSAVYLCASSPAAGSNSYEQYFGPGTRLTVT.

This chain uses TRBV5-1 with TRBJ1-1; the D is unclear. Trimming cost V 1 base and J 1 base, with 14 bases left between them. CDR1 SGHRS and CDR2 YFSETQ come from the germline V gene. The length of the CDR3 is 16 residues. CDR3 loop: CASSLYFPGENTEAFF. CDR3 in DNA: TGCGCCAGCAGCTTGTATTTTCCGGGAGAGAACACTGAAGCTTTCTTT.

The chain recombines TRBV11-2 with TRBJ2-3; 7 bases align to TRBD2. J gave up 1 base and V 5 bases, and 15 bases lay outside the gene matches. Germline V gives CDR1 SGHAT, CDR2 FQNNGV. This CDR3 has 18 residues. Written as DNA, the CDR3 is TGTGCCAGCAGCGTTAGAGGTGGTGCGGGGAGGGGCACAGATACGCAGTATTTT. This codes for CASSVRGGAGRGTDTQYF.